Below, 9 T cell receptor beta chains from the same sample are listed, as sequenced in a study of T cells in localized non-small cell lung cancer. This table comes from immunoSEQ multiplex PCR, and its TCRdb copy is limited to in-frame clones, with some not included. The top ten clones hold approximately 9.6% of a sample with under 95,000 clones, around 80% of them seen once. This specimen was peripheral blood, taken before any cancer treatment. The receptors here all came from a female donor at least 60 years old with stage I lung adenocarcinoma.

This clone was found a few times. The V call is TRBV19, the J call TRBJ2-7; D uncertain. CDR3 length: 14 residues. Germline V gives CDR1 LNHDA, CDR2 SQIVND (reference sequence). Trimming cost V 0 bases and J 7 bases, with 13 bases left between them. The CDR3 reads CASSIDTVPVEQYF. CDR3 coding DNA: TGTGCCAGTAGTATAGATACAGTCCCGGTTGAGCAGTACTTC.

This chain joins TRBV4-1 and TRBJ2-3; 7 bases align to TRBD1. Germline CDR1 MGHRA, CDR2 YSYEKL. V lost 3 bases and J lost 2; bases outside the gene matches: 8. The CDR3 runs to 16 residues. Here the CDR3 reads CASSQVDRAPTDTQYF. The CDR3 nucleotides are TGCGCCAGCAGCCAGGTTGACAGGGCCCCCACAGATACGCAGTATTTT.

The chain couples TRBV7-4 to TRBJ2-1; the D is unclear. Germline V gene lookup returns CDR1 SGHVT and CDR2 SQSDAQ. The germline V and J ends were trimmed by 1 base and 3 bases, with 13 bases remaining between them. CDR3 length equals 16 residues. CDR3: CASSLGWWIHYNEQFF. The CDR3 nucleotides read TGTGCCAGCAGCTTAGGTTGGTGGATCCACTACAATGAGCAGTTCTTC.

The CDR3 here is CASTGQGANHGYTF. The CDR3 nucleotides read TGTGCCAGCACCGGACAGGGGGCAAACCATGGCTACACCTTC. The V call is TRBV27, the J call TRBJ1-2, with TRBD1 matching over 11 bases. The CDR3 runs to 14 residues. V lost 7 bases to trimming and J lost 6 bases; unmatched junction nucleotides: 7. Germline CDR1 reads MNHEY; CDR2 reads SMNVEV (reference sequence).

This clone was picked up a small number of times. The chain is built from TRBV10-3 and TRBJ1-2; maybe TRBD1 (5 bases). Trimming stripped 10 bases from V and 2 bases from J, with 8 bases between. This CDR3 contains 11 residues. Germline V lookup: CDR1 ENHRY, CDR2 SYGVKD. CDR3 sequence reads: CATEGNYGYTF. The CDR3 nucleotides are TGTGCCACGGAGGGGAACTATGGCTACACCTTC.

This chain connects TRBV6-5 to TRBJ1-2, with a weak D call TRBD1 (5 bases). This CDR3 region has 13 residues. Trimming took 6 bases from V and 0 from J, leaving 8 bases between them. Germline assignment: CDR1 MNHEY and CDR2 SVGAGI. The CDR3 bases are TGTGCCAGCAGCGTCAGGGCTAACTATGGCTACACCTTC. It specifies CASSVRANYGYTF.

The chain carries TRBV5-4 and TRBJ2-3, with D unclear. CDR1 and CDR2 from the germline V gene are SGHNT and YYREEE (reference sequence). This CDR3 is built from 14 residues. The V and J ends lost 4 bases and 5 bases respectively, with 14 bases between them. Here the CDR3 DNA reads TGTGCCAGCAGCCTCCCCGGTATTCTAGATACGCAGTATTTT. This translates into CASSLPGILDTQYF.

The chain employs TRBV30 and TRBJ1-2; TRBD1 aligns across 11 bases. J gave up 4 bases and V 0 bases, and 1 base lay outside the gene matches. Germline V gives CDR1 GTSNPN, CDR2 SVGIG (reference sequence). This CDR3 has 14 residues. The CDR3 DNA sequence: TGTGCCTGGAGTGTCGGGACAGGGGGCTATGGCTACACCTTC. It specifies CAWSVGTGGYGYTF.

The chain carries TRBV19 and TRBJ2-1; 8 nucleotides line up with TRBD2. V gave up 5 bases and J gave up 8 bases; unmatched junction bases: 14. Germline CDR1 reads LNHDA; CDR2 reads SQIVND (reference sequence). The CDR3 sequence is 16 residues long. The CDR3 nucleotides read TGTGCCAGTAGTCCGGGTTGGGCGGGGGGCCCCTATGAGCAGTTCTTC. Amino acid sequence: CASSPGWAGGPYEQFF.